This T cell receptor beta chain appears in the sequencing data of a study of blood T cell repertoires in COVID-19. Overall study context: COVID-19 samples, acute and convalescent, were from the United States, Italy and Spain.

The repertoire was sequenced with immunoSEQ multiplex PCR; TCRdb's copy has only in-frame clones and lacks some. In the table there are hundreds of thousands of clones, 86% of which are singletons. Per germline, CDR1 SGHRS and CDR2 YFSETQ. This CDR3 contains 14 residues. V shed 4 bases and J shed 10 bases, with 18 bases lying between them. The chain combines TRBV5-1 with TRBJ1-5, with a tentative D call TRBD1 (5 bases). This sequence originates from a man aged 50 or older with acute or convalescent COVID-19. What was sequenced was peripheral blood. CDR3: CASSQGPGDTPQHF. In DNA form, the CDR3 reads TGCGCCAGCAGCCAGGGACCGGGGGATACTCCCCAGCATTTT. The complete variable domain, with remaining parts taken from reference TRBV5-1 and TRBJ1-5, reads KAGVTQTPRYLIKTRGQQVTLSCSPISGHRSVSWYQQTPGQGLQFLFEYFSETQRNKGNFPGRFSGRQFSNSRSEMNVSTLELGDSALYLCASSQGPGDTPQHFGDGTRLSIL.